The 12 T cell receptor beta chains below were found in one sample sequenced in a study of memory CD4+ T cells and cytomegalovirus serostatus. Profiling relied on immunoSEQ multiplex PCR, and the TCRdb table lists in-frame clones only, not all of them. The top ten clones hold around 2.6% of a sample with under 85,000 clones, around 82% of them seen once. Single viable CD3+CD4+CD8-CD45RO+ cells were sorted as the memory CD4+ T cells. Sequencing was carried out using memory CD4+ T cells from blood. These receptors were collected from an adult in good health and CMV-seropositive.

V and J are TRBV4-3 and TRBJ2-2; D not certain. V lost 0 bases to trimming and J lost 1 base, with 9 bases between them. CDR1 and CDR2 from the germline V gene are LGHNA and YSLEER. This CDR3 comprises 16 residues. The CDR3 coding sequence is TGCGCCAGCAGCCAAGATATTCGGCAGAACACCGGGGAGCTGTTTTTT. Encoded protein: CASSQDIRQNTGELFF.

This clone is judged medium-sized. The chain recombines TRBV6-5 with TRBJ1-1; no reliable D call. Germline V CDR1 and CDR2: MNHEY, SVGAGI. This CDR3 spans 11 amino acids. V dropped 7 bases and J dropped 3 bases, with 6 bases sitting between them. CDR3 sequence reads: CASTSDTEAFF. The CDR3 DNA sequence: TGTGCCAGCACCTCCGACACTGAAGCTTTCTTT.

The J gene is TRBJ1-2, the V gene TRBV28; D unresolved. This CDR3 region has 14 residues. Germline CDR1 MDHEN, CDR2 SYDVKM. Trimming pared 2 bases from V and 4 bases from J, leaving 11 bases between. For the CDR3, the DNA is TGTGCCAGCAGTTTAATCGGAAGAGGCTATGGCTACACCTTC. Amino acid sequence: CASSLIGRGYGYTF.

J is TRBJ2-3 and V is TRBV9; D may be TRBD2 (7 bases). The CDR3 loop spans 15 amino acids. Between the trimmed V and J ends, which lost 4 bases and 2 bases, there was a span of 14 bases. Germline CDR1 and CDR2: SGDLS and YYNGEE. CDR3 loop: CASSKGGVATDTQYF. Written as DNA, the CDR3 is TGTGCCAGCAGCAAAGGGGGGGTCGCCACAGATACGCAGTATTTT.

A single count supports this clone. The V gene is TRBV7-2, the J gene TRBJ1-2; D is ambiguous. V lost 2 bases and J 5 bases, leaving 9 bases between the germline ends. CDR3 length equals 13 residues. In germline, CDR1 is SGHTA, CDR2 FQGNSA. The CDR3 DNA follows: TGTGCCAGCAGCTTACACCCCGAGTATGGCTACACCTTC. Protein sequence: CASSLHPEYGYTF.

The V call is TRBV10-3, the J call TRBJ2-7; tentative D call: TRBD1 (6 bases). This CDR3 has 14 residues. V lost 3 bases to trimming and J lost 1 base, with 10 bases between them. Germline assignment: CDR1 ENHRY and CDR2 SYGVKD. In DNA form, the CDR3 reads TGTGCCATCAGTGACACAAGGGGGTCCTACGAGCAGTACGTC. Residues: CAISDTRGSYEQYV.

The V gene is TRBV5-1, the J gene TRBJ1-2; 8 nucleotides agree with TRBD1. The CDR3 is made up of 13 amino acids. Germline V gene lookup returns CDR1 SGHRS and CDR2 YFSETQ. The junction had 6 bases not matched to a gene; V was cut back by 4 bases and J by 7 bases. The CDR3: CASSVGQGGGYTF. DNA for the CDR3: TGCGCCAGCAGCGTCGGACAGGGTGGTGGCTACACCTTC. Drawing the rest from reference TRBV5-1 and TRBJ1-2, the complete variable domain is KAGVTQTPRYLIKTRGQQVTLSCSPISGHRSVSWYQQTPGQGLQFLFEYFSETQRNKGNFPGRFSGRQFSNSRSEMNVSTLELGDSALYLCASSVGQGGGYTFGSGTRLTVV.

The chain links TRBV5-1 to TRBJ1-1; D may be TRBD1 (6 bases). Per the germline V gene, CDR1 is SGHRS and CDR2 is YFSETQ. The CDR3 sequence is 14 residues long. Trimming removed 4 bases at V and 7 bases at J, with 17 bases between. The CDR3 here is CASSLAGTRLEAFF. As DNA, the CDR3 is TGCGCCAGCAGCCTAGCCGGGACACGGCTTGAAGCTTTCTTT. Based on the CDR3 plus reference TRBV5-1 and TRBJ1-1, the full variable domain is KAGVTQTPRYLIKTRGQQVTLSCSPISGHRSVSWYQQTPGQGLQFLFEYFSETQRNKGNFPGRFSGRQFSNSRSEMNVSTLELGDSALYLCASSLAGTRLEAFFGQGTRLTVV.

V gene TRBV2 combines with J gene TRBJ2-7; D gene ambiguous. The CDR3 sequence is 11 residues long. The ends were cut back, 4 bases at V and 4 bases at J, with 5 bases in the middle. The germline gives CDR1 SNHLY, CDR2 FYNNEI. This CDR3 is CASSVEYEQYF. Here the CDR3 DNA reads TGTGCCAGCAGTGTGGAATACGAGCAGTACTTC.

V and J are TRBV19 and TRBJ1-1, with D perhaps matching TRBD1 (5 bases). Per the germline V gene, CDR1 is LNHDA and CDR2 is SQIVND (reference sequence). Trimming removed 5 bases at V and 0 bases at J, with 16 bases between. This CDR3 is 16 amino acids long. This CDR3 is CASSLIGGGMNTEAFF. The DNA for the CDR3 is TGTGCCAGTAGTCTCATCGGGGGTGGGATGAACACTGAAGCTTTCTTT.

The chain recombines TRBV2 with TRBJ2-7; the match to TRBD2 covers 7 bases. The CDR3 has 12 residues. Losses at the gene ends were 7 bases for V and 3 bases for J; bases not matched to a gene: 3. Germline CDR1 and CDR2: SNHLY and FYNNEI. CDR3 nucleotide sequence: TGTGCCAGCACGGCTAGCGGCTACGAGCAGTACGTC. It translates to CASTASGYEQYV.

V gene TRBV11-1 combines with J gene TRBJ2-1, with 11 bases aligning to TRBD2. The CDR3 is made up of 15 amino acids. V was clipped by 5 bases and J by 5 bases; unmatched bases: 5. Per germline, CDR1 SGHAT and CDR2 FQDESV (reference sequence). The CDR3 is CASSPGLAEHNEQFF. As DNA, the CDR3 is TGTGCCAGCAGCCCGGGACTAGCGGAACACAATGAGCAGTTCTTC. The full variable domain, with the rest looked up from reference TRBV11-1 and TRBJ2-1, is EAEVAQSPRYKITEKSQAVAFWCDPISGHATLYWYRQILGQGPELLVQFQDESVVDDSQLPKDRFSAERLKGVDSTLKIQPAELGDSAMYLCASSPGLAEHNEQFFGPGTRLTVL.